This T cell receptor (beta chain) was identified during a study of OX40 agonist ivuxolimab in advanced cancers. Study details: Treatment of patients was with ivuxolimab, an agonistic anti-OX40 (CD134) antibody.

The table came from immunoSEQ multiplex PCR; TCRdb's copy has only in-frame clones and leaves some out. The table shows more than 60,000 clones, with more than 65% occurring only once. The CDR3 covers 22 residues. Deletions cut 3 bases from V and 13 bases from J, with 43 bases between. Germline V gene lookup returns CDR1 LNHNV and CDR2 YYDKDF (reference sequence). The chain links TRBV15 to TRBJ2-1; possibly TRBD1 for D (5 bases). Sequencing used CD4+ or CD8+ T cells sorted from blood, obtained in a trial of the OX40 agonist ivuxolimab. The receptor comes from an adult with an advanced solid tumor such as melanoma, head and neck, liver or kidney cancer. The CDR3: CATSRDHPHPFAREVSADTQFF. DNA for the CDR3: TGTGCCACCAGCAGGGATCATCCCCACCCTTTTGCCCGTGAGGTTTCCGCGGACACTCAGTTCTTC. Filled out from reference TRBV15 and TRBJ2-1, the complete variable domain reads DAMVIQNPRYQVTQFGKPVTLSCSQTLNHNVMYWYQQKSSQAPKLLFHYYDKDFNNEADTPDNFQSRRPNTSFCFLDIRSPGLGDTAMYLCATSRDHPHPFAREVSADTQFFGPGTRLTVL.